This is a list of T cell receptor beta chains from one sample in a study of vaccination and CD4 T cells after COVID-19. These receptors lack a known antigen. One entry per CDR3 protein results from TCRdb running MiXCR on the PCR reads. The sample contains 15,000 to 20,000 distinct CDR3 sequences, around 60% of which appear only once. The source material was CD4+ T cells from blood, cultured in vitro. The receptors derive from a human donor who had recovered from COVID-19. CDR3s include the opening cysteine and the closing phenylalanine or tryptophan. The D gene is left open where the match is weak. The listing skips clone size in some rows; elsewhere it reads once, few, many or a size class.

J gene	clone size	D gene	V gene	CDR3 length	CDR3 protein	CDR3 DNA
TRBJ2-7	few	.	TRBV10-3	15	CASSYSTTNPYEQYF	TGTGCCAGCAGTTACTCGACTACCAACCCCTACGAGCAGTACTTC
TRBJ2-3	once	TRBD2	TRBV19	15	CASSPGLASSDTQYF	TGTGCCAGTAGTCCGGGACTAGCGAGTTCAGATACGCAGTATTTT
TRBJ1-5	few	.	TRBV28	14	CASSPYRDGQPQHF	TGTGCCAGCAGCCCCTACAGGGACGGTCAGCCCCAGCATTTT
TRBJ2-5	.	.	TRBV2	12	CASTTEKETQYF	TGTGCCAGCACTACCGAAAAGGAGACCCAGTACTTC
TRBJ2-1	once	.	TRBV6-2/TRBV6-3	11	CASRVYNEQFF	TGTGCCAGCAGGGTTTACAATGAGCAGTTCTTC
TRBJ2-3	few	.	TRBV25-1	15	CASSRRGRSADTQYF	TGTGCCAGCAGTAGACGGGGCAGGTCGGCAGATACGCAGTATTTT
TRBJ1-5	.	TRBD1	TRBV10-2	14	CASSAGTGVWPQHF	TGCGCCAGCAGCGCCGGGACAGGTGTATGGCCCCAGCATTTT
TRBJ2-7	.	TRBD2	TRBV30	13	CAWTSGMTYEQYF	TGTGCCTGGACTAGCGGGATGACCTACGAGCAGTACTTC
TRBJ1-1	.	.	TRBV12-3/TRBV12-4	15	CASSFQGGGLAEAFF	TGTGCCAGCAGTTTCCAGGGAGGCGGCCTGGCTGAAGCTTTCTTT
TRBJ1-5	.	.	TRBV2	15	CASSEGQNRNQPQHF	TGTGCCAGCAGTGAAGGACAGAATAGAAATCAGCCCCAGCATTTT
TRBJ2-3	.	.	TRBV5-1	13	CASSSLPGDTQYF	TGCGCCAGCAGCTCACTTCCCGGAGATACGCAGTATTTT
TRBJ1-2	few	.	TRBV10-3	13	CAISDGHLYGYTF	TGTGCCATCAGTGATGGACACCTATATGGCTACACCTTC
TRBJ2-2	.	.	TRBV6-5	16	CASSYSMGSITGELFF	TGTGCCAGCAGTTACTCGATGGGATCTATCACCGGGGAGCTGTTTTTT
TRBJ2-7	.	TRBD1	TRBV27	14	CASLPGQGSYEQYF	TGTGCCAGCCTACCGGGACAGGGTAGCTACGAGCAGTACTTC
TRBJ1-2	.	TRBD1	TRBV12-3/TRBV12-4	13	CASSPTGDYGYTF	TGTGCCAGCAGTCCTACAGGGGACTATGGCTACACCTTC
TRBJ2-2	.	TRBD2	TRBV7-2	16	CASSKAGGPSTGELFF	TGTGCCAGCAGCAAAGCGGGAGGGCCTTCCACCGGGGAGCTGTTTTTT
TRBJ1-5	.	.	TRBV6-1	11	CASSGNQPQHF	TGTGCCAGCTCAGGGAATCAGCCCCAGCATTTT
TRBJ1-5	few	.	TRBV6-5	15	CASSYSIRAGQPQHF	TGTGCCAGCAGTTACTCGATCCGGGCTGGGCAGCCCCAGCATTTT
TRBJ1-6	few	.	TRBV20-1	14	CSGSGGVYNSPLHF	TGCAGTGGGTCGGGGGGGGTATATAATTCACCCCTCCACTTT
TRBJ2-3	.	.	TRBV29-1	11	CSTLGPDTQYF	TGCAGCACCTTGGGTCCAGATACGCAGTATTTT
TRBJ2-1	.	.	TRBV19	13	CASRKQSAGEQFF	TGTGCCAGTAGGAAGCAGTCGGCGGGAGAGCAGTTCTTC
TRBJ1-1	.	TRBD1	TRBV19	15	CASSIDLDPGQGAFF	TGTGCCAGTAGTATAGACCTAGACCCCGGACAGGGAGCTTTCTTT
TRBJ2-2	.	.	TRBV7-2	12	CASSFTTGELFF	TGTGCCAGCAGCTTTACTACCGGGGAGCTGTTTTTT
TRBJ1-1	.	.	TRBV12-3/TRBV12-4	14	CASSLAGVNTEAFF	TGTGCCAGCAGTTTAGCAGGAGTGAACACTGAAGCTTTCTTT
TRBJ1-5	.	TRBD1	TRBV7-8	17	CASSDGTGGLGNQPQHF	TGTGCCAGCAGCGACGGGACAGGTGGGCTTGGGAATCAGCCCCAGCATTTT
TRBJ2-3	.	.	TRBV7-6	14	CASSLAQSGSTQYF	TGTGCCAGCAGCTTAGCGCAGAGTGGTTCCACGCAGTATTTT
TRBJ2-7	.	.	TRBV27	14	CASSNSDNSYEQYF	TGTGCCAGCAGTAACTCCGATAATTCCTACGAGCAGTACTTC
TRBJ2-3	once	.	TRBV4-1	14	CASSLMRGTDTQYF	TGCGCCAGCAGCCTAATGCGGGGAACAGATACGCAGTATTTT
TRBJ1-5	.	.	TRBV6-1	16	CASKGRGAGPNQPQHF	TGTGCCAGCAAGGGGAGGGGGGCCGGCCCCAATCAGCCCCAGCATTTT
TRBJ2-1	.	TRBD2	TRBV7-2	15	CASSLLAALTDEQFF	TGTGCCAGCAGCTTACTAGCGGCCCTTACGGATGAGCAGTTCTTC
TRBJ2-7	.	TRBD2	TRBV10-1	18	CASGENRLGLAGAYEQYF	TGCGCCAGCGGGGAAAATCGCCTAGGACTAGCGGGAGCCTACGAGCAGTACTTC
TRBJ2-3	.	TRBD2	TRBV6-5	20	CASSSPPGTSGRGNTDTQYF	TGTGCCAGCAGTTCCCCCCCCGGGACTAGCGGGAGGGGAAACACAGATACGCAGTATTTT
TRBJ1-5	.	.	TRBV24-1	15	CATSDGQYSNQPQHF	TGTGCCACCAGTGATGGACAGTATAGCAATCAGCCCCAGCATTTT
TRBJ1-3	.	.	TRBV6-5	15	CASSYSIAVGNTIYF	TGTGCCAGCAGTTACTCTATCGCAGTGGGAAACACCATATATTTT
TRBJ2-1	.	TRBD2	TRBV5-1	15	CASSPISGRVAEQFF	TGCGCCAGCAGCCCCATTAGCGGGAGGGTTGCTGAGCAGTTCTTC
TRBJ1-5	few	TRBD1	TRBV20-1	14	CSANGDSSNQPQHF	TGCAGTGCTAATGGGGACAGCAGCAATCAGCCCCAGCATTTT